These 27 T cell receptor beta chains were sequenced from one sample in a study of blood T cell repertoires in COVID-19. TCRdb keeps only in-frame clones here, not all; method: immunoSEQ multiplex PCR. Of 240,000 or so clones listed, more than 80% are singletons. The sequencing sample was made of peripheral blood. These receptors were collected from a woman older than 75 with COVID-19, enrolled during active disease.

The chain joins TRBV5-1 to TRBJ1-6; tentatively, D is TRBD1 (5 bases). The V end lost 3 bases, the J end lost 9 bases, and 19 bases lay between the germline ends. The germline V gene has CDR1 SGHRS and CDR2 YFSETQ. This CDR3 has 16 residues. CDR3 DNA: TGCGCCAGCAGCTCTGCCTTGCAAAGAAGGGGTTCACCCCTCCACTTT. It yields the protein CASSSALQRRGSPLHF.

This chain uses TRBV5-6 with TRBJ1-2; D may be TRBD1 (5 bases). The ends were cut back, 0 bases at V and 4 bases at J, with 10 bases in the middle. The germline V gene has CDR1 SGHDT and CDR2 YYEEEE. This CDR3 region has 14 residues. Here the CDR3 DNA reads TGTGCCAGCAGCTTGGGCAGACAGCTCTATGGCTACACCTTC. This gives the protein CASSLGRQLYGYTF.

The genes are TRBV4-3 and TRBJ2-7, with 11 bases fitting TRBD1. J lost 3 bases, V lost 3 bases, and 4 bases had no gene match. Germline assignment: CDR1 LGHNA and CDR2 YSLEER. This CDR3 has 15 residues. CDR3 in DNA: TGCGCCAGCAGCCACCGGACAGGGGGCATCTACGAGCAGTACTTC. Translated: CASSHRTGGIYEQYF.

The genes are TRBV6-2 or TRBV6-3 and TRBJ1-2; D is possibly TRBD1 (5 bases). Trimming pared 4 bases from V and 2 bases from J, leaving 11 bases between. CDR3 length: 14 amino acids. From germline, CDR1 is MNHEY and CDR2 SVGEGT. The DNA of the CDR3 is TGTGCCAGCAGTTTTAGGCAGGGCAACTATGGCTACACCTTC. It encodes CASSFRQGNYGYTF.

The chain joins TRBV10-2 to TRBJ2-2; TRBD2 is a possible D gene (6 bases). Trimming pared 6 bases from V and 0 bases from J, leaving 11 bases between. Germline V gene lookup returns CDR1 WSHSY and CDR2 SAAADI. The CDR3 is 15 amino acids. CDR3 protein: CASRRLDPNTGELFF. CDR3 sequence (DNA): TGCGCCAGCAGGCGACTAGACCCGAACACCGGGGAGCTGTTTTTT.

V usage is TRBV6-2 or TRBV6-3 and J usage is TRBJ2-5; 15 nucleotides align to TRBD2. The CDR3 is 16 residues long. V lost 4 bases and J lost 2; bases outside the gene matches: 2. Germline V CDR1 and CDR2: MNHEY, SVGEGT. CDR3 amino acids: CASSLGLAGGQETQYF. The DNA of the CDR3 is TGTGCCAGCAGTTTGGGACTAGCGGGAGGACAAGAGACCCAGTACTTC.

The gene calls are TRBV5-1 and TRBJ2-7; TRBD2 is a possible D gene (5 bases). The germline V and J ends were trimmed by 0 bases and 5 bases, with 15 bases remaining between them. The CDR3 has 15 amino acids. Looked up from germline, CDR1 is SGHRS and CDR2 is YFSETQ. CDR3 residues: CASSLGGLSSHEQYF. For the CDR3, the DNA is TGCGCCAGCAGCTTGGGTGGCCTTTCTAGCCACGAGCAGTACTTC. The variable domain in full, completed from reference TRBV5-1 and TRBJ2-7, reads KAGVTQTPRYLIKTRGQQVTLSCSPISGHRSVSWYQQTPGQGLQFLFEYFSETQRNKGNFPGRFSGRQFSNSRSEMNVSTLELGDSALYLCASSLGGLSSHEQYFGPGTRLTVT.

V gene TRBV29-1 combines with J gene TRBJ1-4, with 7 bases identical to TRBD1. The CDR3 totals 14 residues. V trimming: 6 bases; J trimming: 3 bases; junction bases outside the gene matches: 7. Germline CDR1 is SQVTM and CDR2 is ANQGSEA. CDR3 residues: CSVARDSSNEKLFF. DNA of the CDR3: TGCAGCGTGGCCCGGGACAGCTCTAATGAAAAACTGTTTTTT.

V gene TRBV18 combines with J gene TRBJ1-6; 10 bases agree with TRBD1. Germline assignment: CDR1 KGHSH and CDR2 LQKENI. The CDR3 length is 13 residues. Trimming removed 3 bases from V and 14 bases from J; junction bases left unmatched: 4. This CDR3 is CASSPGQGETLHF. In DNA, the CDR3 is TGTGCCAGCTCACCTGGACAGGGGGAGACCCTCCACTTT.

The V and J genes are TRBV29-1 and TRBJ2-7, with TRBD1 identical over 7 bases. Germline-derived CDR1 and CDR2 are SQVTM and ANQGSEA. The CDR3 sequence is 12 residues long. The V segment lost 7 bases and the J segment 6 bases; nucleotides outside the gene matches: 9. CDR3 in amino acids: CSANRGVGEQYF. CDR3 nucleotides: TGCAGCGCTAACAGGGGAGTGGGCGAGCAGTACTTC.

The CDR3 DNA is TGTGCCAGCAGCTTTCATCTAATGAACACTGAAGCTTTCTTT. The encoded protein is CASSFHLMNTEAFF. J is TRBJ1-1 and V is TRBV5-8; unclear D gene. The CDR3 totals 14 residues. Germline V CDR1 and CDR2: SGHTS, YDEGEE. Trimming removed 2 bases at V and 0 bases at J, with 8 bases between.

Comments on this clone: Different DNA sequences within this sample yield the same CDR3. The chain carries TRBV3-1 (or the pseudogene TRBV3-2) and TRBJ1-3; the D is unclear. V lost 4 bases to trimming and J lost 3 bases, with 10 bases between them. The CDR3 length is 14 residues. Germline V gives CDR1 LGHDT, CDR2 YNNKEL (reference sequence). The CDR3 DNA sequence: TGTGCCAGCAGCCTCCCGGGAGGTGGAAACACCATATATTTT. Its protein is CASSLPGGGNTIYF.

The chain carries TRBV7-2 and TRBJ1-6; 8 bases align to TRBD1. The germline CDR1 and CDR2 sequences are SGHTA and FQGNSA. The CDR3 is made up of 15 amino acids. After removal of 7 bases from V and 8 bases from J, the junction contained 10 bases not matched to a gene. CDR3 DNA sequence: TGTGCCAGCAAGAAATCAGGGGGCCGAGATTCACCCCTCCACTTT. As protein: CASKKSGGRDSPLHF.

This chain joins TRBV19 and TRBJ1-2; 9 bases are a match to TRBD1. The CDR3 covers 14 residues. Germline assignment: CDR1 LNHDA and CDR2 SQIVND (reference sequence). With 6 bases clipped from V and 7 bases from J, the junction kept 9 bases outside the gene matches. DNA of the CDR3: TGTGCCAGTAGAGCCGGGACAGGGTTCTTTGGCTACACCTTC. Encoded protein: CASRAGTGFFGYTF.

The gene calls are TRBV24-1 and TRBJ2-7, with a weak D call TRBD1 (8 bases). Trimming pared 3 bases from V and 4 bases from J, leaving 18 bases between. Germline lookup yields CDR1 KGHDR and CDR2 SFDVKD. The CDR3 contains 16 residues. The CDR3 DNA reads TGTGCCACCAGTGATCACCACAGGGGGGGCCTTTACGAGCAGTACTTC. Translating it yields CATSDHHRGGLYEQYF.

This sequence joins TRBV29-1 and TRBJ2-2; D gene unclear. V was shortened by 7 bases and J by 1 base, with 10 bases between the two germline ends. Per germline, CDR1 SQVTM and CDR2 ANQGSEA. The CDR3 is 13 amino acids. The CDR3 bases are TGCAGCGGGGCCGACGGGAACACCGGGGAGCTGTTTTTT. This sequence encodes CSGADGNTGELFF.

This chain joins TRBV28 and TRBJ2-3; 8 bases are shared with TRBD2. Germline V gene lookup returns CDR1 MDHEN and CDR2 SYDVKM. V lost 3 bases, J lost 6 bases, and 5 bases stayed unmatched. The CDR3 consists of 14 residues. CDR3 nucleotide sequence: TGTGCCAGCAGTTTGGGAGCGGGAGTGGATACGCAGTATTTT. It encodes CASSLGAGVDTQYF.

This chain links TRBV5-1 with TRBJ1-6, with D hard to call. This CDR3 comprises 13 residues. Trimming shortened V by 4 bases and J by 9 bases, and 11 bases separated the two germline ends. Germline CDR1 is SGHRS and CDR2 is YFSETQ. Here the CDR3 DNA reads TGCGCCAGCAGCGTGGAACTCCGTTCACCCCTCCACTTT. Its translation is CASSVELRSPLHF.

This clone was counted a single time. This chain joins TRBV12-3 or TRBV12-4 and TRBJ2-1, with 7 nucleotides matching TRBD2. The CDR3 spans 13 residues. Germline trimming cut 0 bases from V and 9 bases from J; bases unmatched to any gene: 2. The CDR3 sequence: CASSLASGAEQFF. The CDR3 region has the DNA TGTGCCAGCAGTTTAGCAAGCGGGGCTGAGCAGTTCTTC.

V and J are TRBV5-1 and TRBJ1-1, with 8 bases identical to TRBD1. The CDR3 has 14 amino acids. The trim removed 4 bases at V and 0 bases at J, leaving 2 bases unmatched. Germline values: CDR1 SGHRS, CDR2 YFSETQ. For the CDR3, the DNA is TGCGCCAGCAGCATGGGACAGGTGAACACTGAAGCTTTCTTT. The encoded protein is CASSMGQVNTEAFF.

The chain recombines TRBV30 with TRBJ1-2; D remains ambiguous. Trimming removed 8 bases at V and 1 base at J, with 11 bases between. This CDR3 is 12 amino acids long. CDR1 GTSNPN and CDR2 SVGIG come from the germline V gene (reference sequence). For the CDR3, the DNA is TGTGCCCTGGCGGGGATTAACTATGGCTACACCTTC. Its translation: CALAGINYGYTF.

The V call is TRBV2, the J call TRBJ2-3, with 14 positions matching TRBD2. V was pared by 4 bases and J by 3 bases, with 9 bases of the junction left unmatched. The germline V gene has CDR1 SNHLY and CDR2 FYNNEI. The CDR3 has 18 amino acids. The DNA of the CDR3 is TGTGCCAGCAGTGCCAGGGGACTAGCGGGAGTAAAGACAGATACGCAGTATTTT. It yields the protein CASSARGLAGVKTDTQYF.

This CDR3 reads CAGDRWNTEAFF. The CDR3 coding sequence is TGTGCCGGGGACAGATGGAACACTGAAGCTTTCTTT. The chain employs TRBV2 and TRBJ1-1, with 7 bases matching TRBD1. Unmatched junction bases numbered 4, after V lost 11 bases and J lost 1 base. This CDR3 is 12 amino acids long. CDR1 and CDR2 from the germline V gene are SNHLY and FYNNEI.

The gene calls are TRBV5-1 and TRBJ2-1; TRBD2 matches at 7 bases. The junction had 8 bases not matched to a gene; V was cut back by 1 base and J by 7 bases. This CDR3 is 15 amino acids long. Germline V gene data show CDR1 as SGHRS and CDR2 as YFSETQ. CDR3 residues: CASSLWAGVSNEQFF. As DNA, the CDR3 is TGCGCCAGCAGCTTGTGGGCGGGAGTAAGTAATGAGCAGTTCTTC.

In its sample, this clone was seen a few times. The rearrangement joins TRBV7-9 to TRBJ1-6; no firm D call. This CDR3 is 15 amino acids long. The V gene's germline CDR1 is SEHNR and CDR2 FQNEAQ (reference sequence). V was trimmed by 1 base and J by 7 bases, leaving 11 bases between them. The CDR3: CASSLEETGNSPLHF. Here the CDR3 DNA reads TGTGCCAGCAGCTTAGAGGAGACGGGAAATTCACCCCTCCACTTT.

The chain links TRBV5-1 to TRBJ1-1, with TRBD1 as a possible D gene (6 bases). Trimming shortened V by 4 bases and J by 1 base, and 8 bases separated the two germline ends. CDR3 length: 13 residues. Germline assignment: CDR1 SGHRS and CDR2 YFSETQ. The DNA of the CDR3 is TGCGCCAGCAGCGCGGACAGGAACACTGAAGCTTTCTTT. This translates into CASSADRNTEAFF.

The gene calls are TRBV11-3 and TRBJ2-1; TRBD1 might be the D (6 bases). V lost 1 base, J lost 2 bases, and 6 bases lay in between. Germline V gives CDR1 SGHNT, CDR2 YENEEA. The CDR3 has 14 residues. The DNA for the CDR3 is TGTGCCAGCAGCTTAGGGGGGCCCTACAATGAGCAGTTCTTC. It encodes CASSLGGPYNEQFF.